This TCR beta chain stems from a study of T cells after posttransplantation cyclophosphamide. This CDR3 has 18 amino acids. With 0 bases clipped from V and 2 bases from J, the junction kept 9 bases outside the gene matches. Germline V gene data show CDR1 as SGHRS and CDR2 as YFSETQ. Using immunoSEQ multiplex PCR, the repertoire was profiled, and TCRdb retains in-frame clones only, with some absent. The sample shows roughly 7,400 clones, about nine tenths of them seen only once. The receptor was isolated from a woman aged 45-59 years in good health and a related stem cell transplant donor. This chain links TRBV5-1 with TRBJ2-1; 9 bases fit TRBD1. The specimen sequenced was CD4+ T cells sorted from blood. CDR3 in DNA: TGCGCCAGCAGCTTGGGGACAGGGGTAAATAAGGCCTACAATGAGCAGTTCTTC. It codes for CASSLGTGVNKAYNEQFF.